Included here is one T cell receptor (beta chain) sequence, with context. Its antigen remains unknown. Reprocessing the 5' RACE reads, TCRdb reports a single entry for every CDR3 protein and omits DNA. This sample carries about 460,000 distinct CDR3 sequences, with about 1.5% going to the ten biggest clones. The entry originates in a study of T cells expressing NK-cell markers. Study-wide context: The TCR beta repertoires were obtained from sorted CD3+CD56+NKG2C+, CD3+CD56+NKG2C- and CD3+CD56-NKG2C+ T cells. The authors sequenced eight donors, of whom seven were HCMV-seropositive and one was seronegative.

Germline values: CDR1 DFQATT, CDR2 SNEGSKA (reference sequence). This CDR3 is 15 amino acids long. Study-wide results and limits: The leading position in the CD3+CD56-NKG2C+ fraction of four donors also went to these clonotypes.

Sequencing was done on a sample of blood T cells: a sorted CD56 or NKG2C T cell subset, CD4+ or CD8+ T cells, or bulk PBMC T cells (not recorded which). The genes are TRBV20-1 and TRBJ1-1; TCRdb outputs TRBD1, but without DNA this stays unchecked. This clonotype originated in a woman between 50 and 59 years old in good health. CDR3 amino acids: CSAIDLGWADTEAFF.